The text below deals with one T cell receptor (beta chain). Its antigen is unknown. This sample is drawn from a study of shared clonotypes between healthy human individuals. The wider study: Two female and three male donors aged 18 to 49 were enrolled.

Sequenced by immunoSEQ multiplex PCR; TCRdb stores in-frame clones only, minus some. The sample lists about 2.1 million clones; just over 90% were seen once. Positively selected for CCR7, the CD45RO-negative cells used as naive CD8 cells excluded terminally differentiated effector memory CD45RA+ cells. Study-wide results and limits: A small donor pool kept down the genetic and exposure-history diversity that was represented. Clonotypes shared by all four donors outscored non-shared clonotypes in generation probability. Estimated clonotype richness was generally higher in naive than memory subsets.

Germline V gene data show CDR1 as GTSNPN and CDR2 as SVGIG (reference sequence). V lost 2 bases, J lost 6 bases, and 9 bases stayed unmatched. This CDR3 contains 15 residues. Sequencing input: naive CD8+ T cells from PBMCs. The TCR comes from a man between 18 and 35 years old in good health. Some clones in this sample may be carry-over from other donors' samples. The chain joins TRBV30 to TRBJ2-5, with 10 nucleotides matching TRBD1. As DNA, the CDR3 is TGTGCCTGGAGTACGCGGGACAGGGGAGTGCAGACCCAGTACTTC. Translated, it gives CAWSTRDRGVQTQYF.